What follows describes a single T cell receptor (beta chain). Its antigen is unidentified. Investigators reverse transcribed all isolated RNA, so they sequenced expressed TCRB transcripts. Clones were sequenced by immunoSEQ multiplex PCR, and TCRdb holds only the in-frame ones, with some missing. The profile covers 630,000 or so clones, with over 13% appearing a single time and 0.035% to 0.04% taken by the ten largest. The germline V gene has CDR1 SGHRS and CDR2 YFSETQ. The CDR3 contains 15 residues. Trimming removed 5 bases from V and 3 bases from J; junction bases left unmatched: 4. The sample originates from a study of beta chain features in type 1 diabetes. Study summary: The patient and healthy donor groups were comparable for age, gender and cell yields. Sorted cells numbering roughly 98,000,000 were examined across all samples.

Whole-study findings and limits: A PCR bias possibly favoring shorter templates would apply equally to patients and controls. Researchers reported that naive, central memory and Treg TCRB repertoires appeared more similar in patients than in healthy donors. TCRB CDR3s from Type 1 diabetes patients were moderately but significantly shorter in all four CD4+ subsets.

Specimen: naive CD4+ T cells from blood. This sequence originates from a man aged 18 to 29 with type 1 diabetes. The V call is TRBV5-1, the J call TRBJ2-1; 11 bases line up with TRBD2. The CDR3 DNA sequence: TGCGCCAGCAGACTAGCGGGGGACCACTACAATGAGCAGTTCTTC. Translation gives CASRLAGDHYNEQFF.